A selection of T cell receptor beta chains follows, all from one sample in a study of shared clonotypes between healthy human individuals. Assay: immunoSEQ multiplex PCR; the TCRdb copy retains only in-frame clones and omits some. The table lists approximately 2.5 million clones, roughly 93% of them singletons. The sample comprised naive CD4+ T cells from PBMCs. All receptors come from a man younger than 30 in good health. Some clones in this sample may be carry-over from other donors' samples. The conserved cysteine and the conserved F or W are not part of the CDR3 here. Each record gives: J gene, clone size, V gene, CDR3 protein. Not every row has a clone size; where given, it reads once, few, many or a size class.

J: TRBJ1-2
size: .
V: TRBV10-3
CDR3: AISAGQGYGYT

J: TRBJ2-7
size: .
V: TRBV7-8
CDR3: ASSPRQTHGSEQY

J: TRBJ2-7
size: .
V: TRBV7-2
CDR3: ASSLLGVAGGGEQY

J: TRBJ2-3
size: .
V: TRBV28
CDR3: ASSLWGTGHSDTQY

J: TRBJ2-2
size: once
V: TRBV7-3
CDR3: ASSLNSLMNTGELF

J: TRBJ2-1
size: .
V: TRBV5-1
CDR3: ASNPLAGGPNEQF

J: TRBJ2-7
size: .
V: TRBV5-1
CDR3: ASSRIGGLNEQY

J: TRBJ2-1
size: .
V: TRBV9
CDR3: ASSSTGSYNEQF

J: TRBJ2-2
size: .
V: TRBV10-1
CDR3: ASRGYRVPTGELF

J: TRBJ2-3
size: .
V: TRBV7-9
CDR3: ASSPGRSTDTQY

J: TRBJ1-5
size: few
V: TRBV30
CDR3: AWSVGSQPQH

J: TRBJ2-3
size: few
V: TRBV5-4
CDR3: ASSLPSGSRDTQY

J: TRBJ2-1
size: .
V: TRBV5-4
CDR3: ASSPRGQRESADNEQF

J: TRBJ2-1
size: .
V: TRBV5-1
CDR3: ASSLVATRSYNEQF

J: TRBJ2-1
size: .
V: TRBV7-9
CDR3: ASSHQLTGGNEQF

J: TRBJ2-3
size: .
V: TRBV15
CDR3: ATREGRGITDTQY

J: TRBJ1-1
size: .
V: TRBV28
CDR3: ASSFFRANTEAF

J: TRBJ2-2
size: .
V: TRBV19
CDR3: ASTVGGRGTGELF